Sequencing of this T cell receptor (beta chain) was carried out in a study of identical twins. Unique molecular identifiers were in the cDNA, with template-switch universal primer binding. TCRdb used MiXCR to reprocess the 5' RACE reads, holding one entry per CDR3 protein. Of some 1,700,000 distinct CDR3 sequences in the sample, about 31% were seen once. J was trimmed by 2 bases and V by 4 bases; bases with no gene match: 10. Germline CDR1 reads SGHRS; CDR2 reads YFSETQ. This CDR3 contains 16 residues. Material for sequencing was cord blood. The clonotype comes from a newborn girl in good health. The gene calls are TRBV5-1 and TRBJ2-3; 7 nucleotides match TRBD1. CDR3 region: CASSPTGSIPTDTQYF. The CDR3 region has the DNA TGCGCCAGCAGCCCGACAGGGTCCATACCCACAGATACGCAGTATTTT.